The 32 T cell receptor beta chains below all came from one sample that was sequenced in a study of cytomegalovirus exposure and HLA in healthy donors. Primers included in the PCR were 60 Vbeta and 13 Jbeta primers. Sequencing used immunoSEQ multiplex PCR; TCRdb keeps in-frame clones, though not all of them. This repertoire shows fewer than 200,000 clones, 75% found once; its top ten account for over 4.5%. Sequencing used PBMCs. These receptors were collected from a male donor in good health and CMV-seronegative.

The table lists this clone with a count of one. J is TRBJ1-1 and V is TRBV11-3, with D unresolved. Germline V gene data show CDR1 as SGHNT and CDR2 as YENEEA. CDR3 length: 12 amino acids. The ends were cut back, 3 bases at V and 1 base at J, with 3 bases in the middle. The CDR3 spells CASSFRNTEAFF. The DNA for the CDR3 is TGTGCCAGCAGCTTCAGGAACACTGAAGCTTTCTTT. The whole variable domain, remainder taken from reference TRBV11-3 and TRBJ1-1, is EAGVVQSPRYKIIEKKQPVAFWCNPISGHNTLYWYLQNLGQGPELLIRYENEEAVDDSQLPKDRFSAERLKGVDSTLKIQPAELGDSAVYLCASSFRNTEAFFGQGTRLTVV.

The chain has TRBV18 and TRBJ1-1, with D possibly matching TRBD1 (5 bases). Germline V CDR1 and CDR2: KGHSH, LQKENI. V lost 5 bases and J 6 bases, leaving 13 bases between the germline ends. This CDR3 spans 13 amino acids. The CDR3 DNA reads TGTGCCAGCTCAGGTTCCAGGGCTTCTGAAGCTTTCTTT. Translation gives CASSGSRASEAFF.

This clone occurred a few times. The sample holds other DNA sequences that translate to the same CDR3. The chain has TRBV28 and TRBJ1-1, with TRBD1 as a possible D gene (5 bases). The CDR3 is 13 amino acids. V was clipped by 6 bases and J by 5 bases, with 13 bases between them. The germline CDR1 and CDR2 sequences are MDHEN and SYDVKM. This CDR3 reads CASRPGFDTEAFF. The CDR3 coding sequence is TGTGCCAGCAGGCCAGGGTTTGATACTGAAGCTTTCTTT.

The gene calls are TRBV4-3 and TRBJ2-2, with 7 bases fitting TRBD2. CDR3 length equals 16 residues. Looked up from germline, CDR1 is LGHNA and CDR2 is YSLEER. Losses at the gene ends were 0 bases for V and 6 bases for J; bases not matched to a gene: 7. The chain's CDR3 is CASSQDRAGVAGELFF. For the CDR3, the DNA is TGCGCCAGCAGCCAAGATCGGGCGGGAGTCGCCGGGGAGCTGTTTTTT.

This clone was counted a few times. J is TRBJ2-7 and V is TRBV19; 7 nucleotides match TRBD2. J lost 7 bases, V lost 5 bases, and 2 bases had no gene match. The CDR3 contains 11 residues. Germline lookup yields CDR1 LNHDA and CDR2 SQIVND (reference sequence). The CDR3 nucleotides read TGTGCCAGTAGTCAGCGGGGTGAGCAGTACTTC. Its translation: CASSQRGEQYF. Complete variable domain (other parts from reference TRBV19 and TRBJ2-7): DGGITQSPKYLFRKEGQNVTLSCEQNLNHDAMYWYRQDPGQGLRLIYYSQIVNDFQKGDIAEGYSVSREKKESFPLTVTSAQKNPTAFYLCASSQRGEQYFGPGTRLTVT.

The J gene is TRBJ2-2, the V gene TRBV7-6; 9 bases agree with TRBD2. Germline loops: CDR1 SGHVS, CDR2 FNYEAQ. This CDR3 is 15 amino acids long. V trimming: 5 bases; J trimming: 5 bases; junction bases outside the gene matches: 6. Here the CDR3 reads CASSLQREVTGELFF. The CDR3 nucleotides are TGTGCCAGCAGCCTTCAGCGGGAGGTTACCGGGGAGCTGTTTTTT.

This clone was seen only a few times. In nucleotides, the CDR3 is TGTGCCAGTAGTATGTCAGCGGCGACCCTCTATGGCTACACCTTC. Its protein product is CASSMSAATLYGYTF. The rearrangement links TRBV19 to TRBJ1-2, with no clear D. Per the germline V gene, CDR1 is LNHDA and CDR2 is SQIVND (reference sequence). The CDR3 length is 15 residues. Trimming removed 3 bases from V and 4 bases from J, with 15 bases in between.

The chain carries TRBV4-2 and TRBJ1-2; 9 bases line up with TRBD1. The V and J ends lost 3 bases and 7 bases, in that order; junction bases with no gene match: 6. Germline-derived CDR1 and CDR2 are LGHNA and YNFKEQ. This CDR3 has 14 amino acids. The CDR3: CASSQGTGSTGYTF. The CDR3 DNA reads as TGTGCCAGCAGCCAGGGGACAGGGTCGACTGGCTACACCTTC.

The chain couples TRBV6-4 to TRBJ1-2; D gene uncertain. The CDR3 spans 15 residues. Trimming took off 1 base at V and 0 bases at J, with 9 bases between the two ends. The germline CDR1 and CDR2 sequences are MRHNA and SNTAGT. The CDR3 bases are TGTGCCAGCAGTGACTACCCCGGGACTAACTATGGCTACACCTTC. Translated, it gives CASSDYPGTNYGYTF.

The chain uses TRBV4-1 and TRBJ2-5; 10 bases are shared with TRBD2. The CDR3 consists of 15 residues. V shed 4 bases and J 0 bases; nucleotides not matched to a gene: 2. CDR1 and CDR2 (germline): MGHRA, YSYEKL. The CDR3 DNA follows: TGCGCCAGCAGCCCCCTAGCGGGGGACCAAGAGACCCAGTACTTC. It yields the protein CASSPLAGDQETQYF.

This clone came up a few times. The rearrangement joins TRBV6-5 to TRBJ1-2, with D maybe TRBD1 (6 bases). The CDR3 covers 13 residues. V was clipped by 7 bases and J by 8 bases, with 17 bases between them. The germline V gene encodes CDR1 MNHEY and CDR2 SVGAGI. The CDR3 DNA reads as TGTGCCAGCAACCAGGGGAGCAGTTACGGCTACACCTTC. Its protein product is CASNQGSSYGYTF.

The genes are TRBV9 and TRBJ2-5; weak D call: TRBD2 (6 bases). The CDR3 loop spans 15 amino acids. CDR1 is SGDLS, CDR2 YYNGEE, per germline. V lost 1 base to trimming and J lost 5 bases, with 15 bases between them. Here the CDR3 reads CASSVFGGGHETQYF. In DNA form, the CDR3 reads TGTGCCAGCAGCGTATTCGGGGGAGGTCATGAGACCCAGTACTTC.

This rearrangement joins TRBV6-6 to TRBJ2-2, with 7 bases aligning to TRBD1. Germline-derived CDR1 and CDR2 are MNHNY and SVGAGI (reference sequence). The V segment lost 6 bases and the J segment 5 bases; nucleotides outside the gene matches: 9. The CDR3 length is 15 residues. Here the CDR3 reads CASSRRQGGTGELFF. For the CDR3, the DNA is TGTGCCAGCAGCCGACGACAGGGCGGGACCGGGGAGCTGTTTTTT.

CDR3 loop: CASSGTGNQPQHF. CDR3 coding DNA: TGTGCCAGCAGCGGGACAGGGAATCAGCCCCAGCATTTT. The rearrangement uses TRBV5-5 and TRBJ1-5; 9 bases line up with TRBD1. The CDR3 runs 13 residues. Per the germline V gene, CDR1 is SGHKS and CDR2 is YYEKEE (reference sequence). The V and J ends lost 4 bases and 4 bases, in that order; junction bases with no gene match: 0.

This clone has a handful of counts. The V call is TRBV30, the J call TRBJ1-1, with D perhaps matching TRBD1 (5 bases). The CDR3 consists of 14 residues. Germline assignment: CDR1 GTSNPN and CDR2 SVGIG (reference sequence). V was cut by 1 base and J by 0 bases, with 9 bases left in between. The CDR3 here is CAWSERQLNTEAFF. The DNA for the CDR3 is TGTGCCTGGAGTGAAAGACAGCTGAACACTGAAGCTTTCTTT. Full variable domain (outside the CDR3, taken from reference TRBV30 and TRBJ1-1): SQTIHQWPATLVQPVGSPLSLECTVEGTSNPNLYWYRQAAGRGLQLLFYSVGIGQISSEVPQNLSASRPQDRQFILSSKKLLLSDSGFYLCAWSERQLNTEAFFGQGTRLTVV.

This chain uses TRBV9 with TRBJ1-1; 8 nucleotides align to TRBD1. The CDR3 is 13 amino acids. CDR1 is SGDLS and CDR2 is YYNGEE in the germline V gene. Germline trimming cut 3 bases from V and 7 bases from J; bases unmatched to any gene: 5. The CDR3 coding sequence is TGTGCCAGCAGCGGGACAGGGCTCGGTGAAGCTTTCTTT. Protein sequence: CASSGTGLGEAFF.

The rearrangement joins TRBV6-6 to TRBJ1-6; 7 positions agree with TRBD1. CDR3 length: 15 amino acids. Germline V gene sequence: CDR1 MNHNY, CDR2 SVGAGI (reference sequence). V trimming: 5 bases; J trimming: 9 bases; junction bases outside the gene matches: 10. Here the CDR3 reads CASSQREGASSPLHF. CDR3 in DNA: TGTGCCAGCAGTCAACGAGAGGGGGCATCTTCACCCCTCCACTTT.

This clone was detected only a few times. This rearrangement joins TRBV14 to TRBJ2-7, with 8 positions matching TRBD1. Trimming removed 4 bases from V and 5 bases from J; junction bases left unmatched: 13. The CDR3 spans 16 residues. CDR1 is SGHDN, CDR2 FVKESK, per germline. CDR3: CASSLSRGLRNNEQYF. The CDR3 nucleotides read TGTGCCAGCAGCCTCTCCAGGGGGCTTAGGAACAACGAGCAGTACTTC.

The chain employs TRBV4-2 and TRBJ2-2, with 7 bases aligning to TRBD2. This CDR3 comprises 18 residues. V lost 4 bases to trimming and J lost 0 bases; unmatched junction nucleotides: 11. CDR1 and CDR2 (germline): LGHNA, YNFKEQ. For the CDR3, the DNA is TGTGCCAGCAGCCCGTGGAATAGCGGGCAATCGAACACCGGGGAGCTGTTTTTT. Its protein product is CASSPWNSGQSNTGELFF.

The V call is TRBV6-1, the J call TRBJ2-7; TRBD1 aligns across 8 bases. Trimming removed 3 bases from V and 0 bases from J; junction bases left unmatched: 7. The CDR3 totals 16 residues. CDR1 is MNHNS, CDR2 SASEGT, per germline. The CDR3 DNA sequence: TGTGCCAGCAGTGATATGACAGGGGCCTTCTCCTACGAGCAGTACTTC. Protein: CASSDMTGAFSYEQYF.

The rearrangement links TRBV15 to TRBJ2-3; 7 bases fit TRBD1. The CDR3 has 17 residues. Trimming at V came to 3 bases and at J to 2 bases, leaving 11 bases not matched to a gene. CDR1 LNHNV and CDR2 YYDKDF come from the germline V gene (reference sequence). This CDR3 reads CATSSRDSRGPTDTQYF. CDR3 DNA sequence: TGTGCCACCAGCAGCCGGGACAGCCGAGGGCCCACAGATACGCAGTATTTT.

The J gene is TRBJ1-5, the V gene TRBV27; 8 positions match TRBD1. V gave up 5 bases and J gave up 6 bases; unmatched junction bases: 9. Germline CDR1 MNHEY, CDR2 SMNVEV (reference sequence). This CDR3 is built from 15 residues. The CDR3 DNA reads TGTGCCAGCAGTCTCGGACAGGGTTTCGGTCAGCCCCAGCATTTT. Protein product: CASSLGQGFGQPQHF.

The rearrangement uses TRBV4-1 and TRBJ2-7, with TRBD1 identical over 7 bases. CDR3 length: 15 residues. J lost 6 bases, V lost 4 bases, and 12 bases had no gene match. CDR1 is MGHRA, CDR2 YSYEKL, per germline. The CDR3 region has the DNA TGCGCCAGCAGCCCCGGGACAGTCATTTCTCGCGAGCAGTACTTC. As protein: CASSPGTVISREQYF.

V is TRBV29-1 and J is TRBJ2-3; D is perhaps TRBD2 (5 bases). Germline V gene data show CDR1 as SQVTM and CDR2 as ANQGSEA. The ends were cut back, 8 bases at V and 1 base at J, with 16 bases in the middle. CDR3 length: 14 residues. CDR3: CSCEGAYRTDTQYF. The CDR3 nucleotides read TGCAGCTGCGAGGGAGCTTACCGCACAGATACGCAGTATTTT.

CDR3 amino acids: CASSWGQSGNQPQHF. CDR3 nucleotide sequence: TGTGCCAGCAGCTGGGGACAATCCGGCAATCAGCCCCAGCATTTT. The genes are TRBV7-6 and TRBJ1-5, with D possibly TRBD1 on 6 matching bases. The V gene's germline CDR1 is SGHVS and CDR2 FNYEAQ. The CDR3 loop spans 15 amino acids. Between the trimmed V and J ends, which lost 4 bases and 2 bases, there was a span of 12 bases.

The chain is built from TRBV5-1 and TRBJ2-5; 7 bases are shared with TRBD2. The DNA end lines up better with TRBJ2-7; the J call may be wrong. CDR3 size: 14 residues. The germline V gene has CDR1 SGHRS and CDR2 YFSETQ. The CDR3 loop reads CASSSGLSKYEQYF. CDR3 nucleotide sequence: TGCGCCAGCAGCTCGGGACTATCAAAGTACGAGCAGTACTTC.

The chain uses TRBV4-2 and TRBJ2-7; 7 bases are a match to TRBD1. CDR1 and CDR2 (germline): LGHNA, YNFKEQ. Germline trimming cut 6 bases from V and 3 bases from J; bases unmatched to any gene: 8. The CDR3 is 14 residues long. The CDR3 nucleotides read TGTGCCAGCAGATCCTGGACAGGAAACTACGAGCAGTACTTC. Its translation is CASRSWTGNYEQYF.

The rearrangement joins TRBV15 to TRBJ1-2, with 8 positions matching TRBD1. The CDR3 has 14 residues. The V and J ends lost 8 bases and 5 bases, in that order; junction bases with no gene match: 10. Per the germline V gene, CDR1 is LNHNV and CDR2 is YYDKDF (reference sequence). The CDR3 is CATGRDRTPYGYTF. The DNA for the CDR3 is TGTGCCACCGGCCGGGACAGGACCCCTTATGGCTACACCTTC.

The rearrangement uses TRBV18 and TRBJ1-2; 11 nucleotides match TRBD1. There are 15 residues in the CDR3. CDR1 and CDR2 from the germline V gene are KGHSH and LQKENI. Germline trimming cut 1 base from V and 8 bases from J; bases unmatched to any gene: 6. CDR3 nucleotides: TGTGCCAGCTCACCACTGGGACAGGGGGACGGAGGCTACACCTTC. The encoded protein is CASSPLGQGDGGYTF.

V gene TRBV28 combines with J gene TRBJ1-5; 9 bases fit TRBD1. The length of the CDR3 is 19 residues. Trimming took 3 bases from V and 6 from J; bases not matched to a gene: 18. Looked up from germline, CDR1 is MDHEN and CDR2 is SYDVKM. CDR3 sequence: CASSLRSTGGGRSGQPQHF. The CDR3 DNA follows: TGTGCCAGCAGTTTGCGGTCGACAGGGGGAGGAAGATCAGGTCAGCCCCAGCATTTT.

This clone was counted a few times. The rearrangement uses TRBV11-2 and TRBJ2-7, with TRBD2 identical over 10 bases. The CDR3 extends over 14 amino acids. Losses at the gene ends were 5 bases for V and 0 bases for J; bases not matched to a gene: 1. Per the germline V gene, CDR1 is SGHAT and CDR2 is FQNNGV. CDR3 sequence (DNA): TGTGCCAGCAGCCCTAGCGGGGGCTCCTACGAGCAGTACTTC. This translates into CASSPSGGSYEQYF. Supplemented by reference TRBV11-2 and TRBJ2-7, the full variable domain reads EAGVAQSPRYKIIEKRQSVAFWCNPISGHATLYWYQQILGQGPKLLIQFQNNGVVDDSQLPKDRFSAERLKGVDSTLKIQPAKLEDSAVYLCASSPSGGSYEQYFGPGTRLTVT.

This chain uses TRBV2 with TRBJ1-4; D not resolved. Germline-derived CDR1 and CDR2 are SNHLY and FYNNEI. The CDR3 covers 14 residues. The ends were cut back, 5 bases at V and 4 bases at J, with 11 bases in the middle. The CDR3 DNA follows: TGTGCCAGCAGTTTCATAACTGTTAATGAAAAACTGTTTTTT. This gives the protein CASSFITVNEKLFF.